The 27 T cell receptor beta chains presented below share a single source sample, sequenced in a study of OX40 agonist ivuxolimab in advanced cancers. Measured with immunoSEQ multiplex PCR; TCRdb has only the in-frame clones, and not every one. The sample records approximately 45,000 clones, about 94% being singletons. The sequenced sample was CD4+ or CD8+ T cells sorted from blood, obtained in a trial of the OX40 agonist ivuxolimab. These receptors all come from an adult with an advanced solid tumor such as melanoma, head and neck, liver or kidney cancer.

The chain is built from TRBV27 and TRBJ2-1; D gene uncertain. The V end was cut by 7 bases, the J end by 2 bases, with 9 bases between. CDR1 is MNHEY, CDR2 SMNVEV, per germline (reference sequence). The CDR3 consists of 13 residues. The CDR3 DNA reads TGTGCCAGCATGGCCGGAACCTACAATGAGCAGTTCTTC. Its translation is CASMAGTYNEQFF.

This chain links TRBV7-9 with TRBJ1-2, with a weak D call TRBD1 (6 bases). CDR3 length: 14 amino acids. The V and J ends lost 1 base and 13 bases respectively, with 19 bases between them. CDR1 and CDR2 from the germline V gene are SEHNR and FQNEAQ (reference sequence). The CDR3 coding sequence is TGTGCCAGCAGCTTAGTTAACAGGGAGGAGGTGAGCACCTTC. Encoded protein: CASSLVNREEVSTF.

The chain combines TRBV4-3 with TRBJ2-2; no firm D call. The germline gives CDR1 LGHNA, CDR2 YSLEER. The CDR3 loop spans 15 amino acids. Trimming took off 0 bases at V and 3 bases at J, with 8 bases between the two ends. CDR3 in amino acids: CASSQDRTHTGELFF. The CDR3 region has the DNA TGCGCCAGCAGCCAAGATCGTACTCACACCGGGGAGCTGTTTTTT.

The chain combines TRBV4-3 with TRBJ2-1, with 10 nucleotides matching TRBD1. Losses at the gene ends were 2 bases for V and 7 bases for J; bases not matched to a gene: 8. CDR1 LGHNA and CDR2 YSLEER come from the germline V gene. The CDR3 length is 16 residues. The CDR3 loop reads CASSQIGDRGRNEQFF. CDR3 nucleotide sequence: TGCGCCAGCAGCCAAATTGGGGACAGGGGCAGGAATGAGCAGTTCTTC.

This chain connects TRBV2 to TRBJ2-3; 12 nucleotides agree with TRBD2. V gave up 6 bases and J gave up 1 base; unmatched junction bases: 2. Per the germline V gene, CDR1 is SNHLY and CDR2 is FYNNEI. This CDR3 is 15 amino acids long. CDR3 nucleotides: TGTGCCAGCAGGCGGACTAGCGGGGGCACAGATACGCAGTATTTT. Protein: CASRRTSGGTDTQYF.

The rearrangement uses TRBV7-2 and TRBJ2-1; no definite D call. Trimming left V 0 bases short and J 0 bases short, with 6 bases between. The CDR3 runs to 15 residues. Germline V gene lookup returns CDR1 SGHTA and CDR2 FQGNSA. The CDR3 DNA reads as TGTGCCAGCAGCTTAGCGGGCAGCTCCTACAATGAGCAGTTCTTC. It specifies CASSLAGSSYNEQFF.

V and J are TRBV5-1 and TRBJ2-7; no firm D call. V lost 1 base, J lost 5 bases, and 7 bases lay in between. This CDR3 has 12 residues. CDR1 SGHRS and CDR2 YFSETQ come from the germline V gene. CDR3 DNA: TGCGCCAGCAGCTTGTTTCCTGACGAGCAGTACTTC. Translating it yields CASSLFPDEQYF.

The chain joins TRBV4-2 to TRBJ2-7; 12 nucleotides agree with TRBD2. This CDR3 is built from 17 residues. CDR1 LGHNA and CDR2 YNFKEQ come from the germline V gene. J was trimmed by 7 bases and V by 1 base; bases with no gene match: 11. The CDR3, as DNA: TGTGCCAGCAGCCAAGGTCCAGGGCTAGCGGGAGGGTATGAGCAGTACTTC. It codes for CASSQGPGLAGGYEQYF.

The chain carries TRBV4-3 and TRBJ2-7; 9 bases are a match to TRBD1. In germline, CDR1 is LGHNA, CDR2 YSLEER. The CDR3 spans 16 residues. V lost 0 bases to trimming and J lost 1 base; unmatched junction nucleotides: 4. CDR3 nucleotides: TGCGCCAGCAGCCAAGATAGGGGACAGGGATCCTACGAGCAGTACTTC. Translation: CASSQDRGQGSYEQYF.

The rearrangement links TRBV11-2 to TRBJ2-1; TRBD2 aligns across 10 bases. J lost 8 bases, V lost 1 base, and 2 bases had no gene match. CDR3 length: 14 residues. Germline V gene lookup returns CDR1 SGHAT and CDR2 FQNNGV. CDR3 bases: TGTGCCAGCAGCTTAGGAGCGGGAGGGGATGAGCAGTTCTTC. Protein sequence: CASSLGAGGDEQFF.

The CDR3 region is CASSVDGGVSYEQYF. The DNA of the CDR3 is TGTGCCAGCAGCGTAGATGGCGGAGTCTCCTACGAGCAGTACTTC. The rearrangement uses TRBV9 and TRBJ2-7, with D unresolved. This CDR3 is 15 amino acids long. Germline-derived CDR1 and CDR2 are SGDLS and YYNGEE. Trimming cost V 0 bases and J 0 bases, with 10 bases left between them.

In nucleotides, the CDR3 is TGCGCCAGCAGCCCCACGGGACTAGCGGCTCTGGGGGACACCGGGGAGCTGTTTTTT. Protein sequence: CASSPTGLAALGDTGELFF. The chain links TRBV4-3 to TRBJ2-2; TRBD2 matches at 11 bases. Per the germline V gene, CDR1 is LGHNA and CDR2 is YSLEER. The J segment lost 3 bases and the V segment lost 4 bases, leaving 13 bases of the junction unmatched. The CDR3 runs to 19 residues.

This clone was seen a few times. The V gene is TRBV4-1, the J gene TRBJ1-2; D possibly corresponds to TRBD1 (5 bases). Per the germline V gene, CDR1 is MGHRA and CDR2 is YSYEKL. CDR3 length: 15 amino acids. The V gene lost 3 bases and the J gene lost 5 bases, with 16 bases spanning the gap. CDR3 sequence (DNA): TGCGCCAGCAGCCAGGAGGCGGGGGGATGGTATGGCTACACCTTC. Its protein product is CASSQEAGGWYGYTF.

The chain recombines TRBV9 with TRBJ2-3; 10 positions agree with TRBD2. The length of the CDR3 is 15 residues. Germline CDR1 reads SGDLS; CDR2 reads YYNGEE. With 3 bases clipped from V and 6 bases from J, the junction kept 7 bases outside the gene matches. CDR3 loop: CASSASGSLVDTQYF. The CDR3 region has the DNA TGTGCCAGCAGCGCTAGCGGGAGTTTAGTTGATACGCAGTATTTT. Full variable domain (missing parts from reference TRBV9 and TRBJ2-3): DSGVTQTPKHLITATGQRVTLRCSPRSGDLSVYWYQQSLDQGLQFLIQYYNGEERAKGNILERFSAQQFPDLHSELNLSSLELGDSALYFCASSASGSLVDTQYFGPGTRLTVL.

This clone occurred once. The V and J genes are TRBV9 and TRBJ1-1, with D perhaps TRBD1 (6 bases). CDR1 is SGDLS and CDR2 is YYNGEE in the germline V gene. CDR3 size: 15 residues. Trimming pared 0 bases from V and 1 base from J, leaving 10 bases between. The CDR3 loop is CASSVGGGPNTEAFF. As DNA, the CDR3 is TGTGCCAGCAGCGTAGGAGGGGGACCGAACACTGAAGCTTTCTTT.

The chain combines TRBV19 with TRBJ1-1; no firm D call. Deletions cut 1 base from V and 4 bases from J, with 10 bases between. The CDR3 has 14 amino acids. The germline V gene encodes CDR1 LNHDA and CDR2 SQIVND (reference sequence). The CDR3 here is CASSIVGYSTEAFF. CDR3 DNA sequence: TGTGCCAGTAGTATAGTGGGGTACAGCACTGAAGCTTTCTTT.

The chain recombines TRBV13 with TRBJ2-5, with 16 bases that match TRBD2. Gene TRBJ2-7 matches the end of the DNA better, so the J call may be wrong. CDR1 is PRHDT and CDR2 is FYEKMQ in the germline V gene (reference sequence). This CDR3 region has 17 residues. The CDR3 region has the DNA TGTGCCAGCAGCCCTGGGACTAGCGGGAGGGCCGGATACGAGCAGTACTTC. Translated: CASSPGTSGRAGYEQYF.

CDR3 in DNA: TGTGCCAGCAGCGTAGGTTCTAGCGGAGTGTACAATGAGCAGTTCTTC. It encodes CASSVGSSGVYNEQFF. The chain links TRBV9 to TRBJ2-1; 7 nucleotides align to TRBD2. Trimming removed 0 bases from V and 4 bases from J; junction bases left unmatched: 7. The CDR3 length is 16 residues. Germline values: CDR1 SGDLS, CDR2 YYNGEE.

This sequence joins TRBV27 and TRBJ1-4; tentative D call: TRBD1 (5 bases). With 6 bases removed from V and 5 bases from J, the gap between germline ends came to 13 bases. The CDR3 loop spans 14 amino acids. CDR1 MNHEY and CDR2 SMNVEV come from the germline V gene (reference sequence). This chain's CDR3 is CASSPQGYNEKLFF. In nucleotides, the CDR3 is TGTGCCAGCAGCCCGCAGGGTTACAATGAAAAACTGTTTTTT.

The chain links TRBV27 to TRBJ2-1; 8 bases align to TRBD2. Germline values: CDR1 MNHEY, CDR2 SMNVEV (reference sequence). Unmatched junction bases numbered 13, after V lost 8 bases and J lost 7 bases. There are 15 residues in the CDR3. The CDR3 DNA is TGTGCCAGCGATTTTACGGGAGGGCCACTGAATGAGCAGTTCTTC. Translation gives CASDFTGGPLNEQFF.

The chain links TRBV25-1 to TRBJ1-4; possible D gene TRBD1, 5 bases. The CDR3 length is 15 residues. The V end lost 4 bases, the J end lost 7 bases, and 16 bases lay between the germline ends. Germline values: CDR1 MGHDK, CDR2 SYGVNS. DNA for the CDR3: TGTGCCAGCAGTGCCCGCGGGGGATATTCTGAAAAACTGTTTTTT. Its translation is CASSARGGYSEKLFF.

This rearrangement joins TRBV30 to TRBJ1-4, with D maybe TRBD1 (6 bases). Trimming removed 0 bases at V and 4 bases at J, with 12 bases between. The CDR3 is 15 amino acids. CDR1 and CDR2 from the germline V gene are GTSNPN and SVGIG (reference sequence). The CDR3 sequence is CAWSVGAGGNEKLFF. CDR3 nucleotides: TGTGCCTGGAGTGTGGGGGCTGGCGGTAATGAAAAACTGTTTTTT.

This chain joins TRBV6-1 and TRBJ2-3; TRBD1 is a possible D gene (6 bases). Germline-derived CDR1 and CDR2 are MNHNS and SASEGT. The CDR3 is 15 amino acids. Between the trimmed V and J ends, which lost 3 bases and 2 bases, there was a span of 12 bases. In nucleotides, the CDR3 is TGTGCCAGCAGTGACACAGGGTTCCTCACAGATACGCAGTATTTT. This gives the protein CASSDTGFLTDTQYF.

V gene TRBV29-1 combines with J gene TRBJ2-3; a possible D gene is TRBD2 (5 bases). V dropped 0 bases and J dropped 1 base, with 8 bases sitting between them. The CDR3 has 14 amino acids. From germline, CDR1 is SQVTM and CDR2 ANQGSEA. CDR3 nucleotide sequence: TGCAGCGTTGAAGATCTAGCAGGCACAGATACGCAGTATTTT. Protein product: CSVEDLAGTDTQYF.

The V and J genes are TRBV6-5 and TRBJ2-3; a weak D match, TRBD2 (6 bases). CDR3 length: 13 residues. V was clipped by 6 bases and J by 4 bases, with 11 bases between them. Germline lookup yields CDR1 MNHEY and CDR2 SVGAGI. CDR3 nucleotides: TGTGCCAGCAGCCTGACGGGGGCAGATACGCAGTATTTT. Its translation is CASSLTGADTQYF.

V usage is TRBV9 and J usage is TRBJ2-2, with 12 bases matching TRBD2. V gave up 4 bases and J gave up 4 bases; unmatched junction bases: 5. The CDR3 covers 16 residues. Germline values: CDR1 SGDLS, CDR2 YYNGEE. For the CDR3, the DNA is TGTGCCAGCAGCCCCCGACTAGCGGGAGTCACCGGGGAGCTGTTTTTT. Its protein is CASSPRLAGVTGELFF. The variable domain in full, completed from reference TRBV9 and TRBJ2-2, reads DSGVTQTPKHLITATGQRVTLRCSPRSGDLSVYWYQQSLDQGLQFLIQYYNGEERAKGNILERFSAQQFPDLHSELNLSSLELGDSALYFCASSPRLAGVTGELFFGEGSRLTVL.

The chain is built from TRBV7-9 and TRBJ2-5; D perhaps matches TRBD2 (6 bases). This CDR3 comprises 13 residues. Germline assignment: CDR1 SEHNR and CDR2 FQNEAQ (reference sequence). V was pared by 7 bases and J by 2 bases, with 11 bases between. CDR3 protein: CASNLALQETQYF. CDR3 bases: TGTGCCAGCAACCTAGCGCTACAAGAGACCCAGTACTTC.